This T cell receptor beta chain was obtained from a study of siplizumab effects on memory and regulatory T cells. Overall study results and limits: The naive T cell population seemed more diverse than memory cells and seemed a major contributor to the alloresponse.

Some clones are missing from TCRdb's copy, which holds only in-frame ones; the method was immunoSEQ multiplex PCR. The table shows roughly 110,000 clones, with 85% to 95% occurring only once. This CDR3 spans 15 amino acids. Germline V gene data show CDR1 as KGHSH and CDR2 as LQKENI. V lost 5 bases to trimming and J lost 3 bases, with 14 bases between them. Worth noting for this clone: Its specificity is not known.

Source material: non-Treg CD4+ T cells sorted from blood. The chain carries TRBV18 and TRBJ1-3; D might be TRBD1 (5 bases). The receptor comes from a human donor in good health. The DNA for the CDR3 is TGTGCCAGCTCAGAAACGGCAGGGTTTGGAAACACCATATATTTT. The encoded protein is CASSETAGFGNTIYF.